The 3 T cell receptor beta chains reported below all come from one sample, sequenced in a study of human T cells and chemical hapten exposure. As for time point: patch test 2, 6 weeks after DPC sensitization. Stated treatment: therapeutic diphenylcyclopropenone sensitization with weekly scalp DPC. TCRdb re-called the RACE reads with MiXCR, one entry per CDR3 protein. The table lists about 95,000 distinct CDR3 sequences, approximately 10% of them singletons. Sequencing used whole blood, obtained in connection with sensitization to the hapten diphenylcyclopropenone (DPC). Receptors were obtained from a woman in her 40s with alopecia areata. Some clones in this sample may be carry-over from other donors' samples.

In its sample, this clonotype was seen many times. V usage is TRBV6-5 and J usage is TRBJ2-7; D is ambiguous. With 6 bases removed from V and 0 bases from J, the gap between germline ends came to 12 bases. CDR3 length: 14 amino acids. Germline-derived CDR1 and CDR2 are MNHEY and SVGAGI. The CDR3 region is CASSPRTSSYEQYF. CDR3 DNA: TGTGCCAGCAGCCCCCGGACGAGCTCCTACGAGCAGTACTTC.

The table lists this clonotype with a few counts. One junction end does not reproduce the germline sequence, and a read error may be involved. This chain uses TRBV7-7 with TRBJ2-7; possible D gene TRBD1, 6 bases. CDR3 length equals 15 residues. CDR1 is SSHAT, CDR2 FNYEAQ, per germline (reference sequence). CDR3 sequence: CASSPGDGPAYEQYF. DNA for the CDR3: TGTGCTAGCAGCCCAGGGGACGGGCCGGCCTACGAGCAGTACTTC.

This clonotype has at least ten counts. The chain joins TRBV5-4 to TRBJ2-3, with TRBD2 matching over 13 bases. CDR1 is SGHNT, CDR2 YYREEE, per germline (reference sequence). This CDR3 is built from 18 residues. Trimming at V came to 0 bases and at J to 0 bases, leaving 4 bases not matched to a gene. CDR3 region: CASSLAGGLAGSTDTQYF. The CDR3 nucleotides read TGTGCCAGCAGCTTGGCCGGGGGACTAGCGGGGAGCACAGATACGCAGTATTTT. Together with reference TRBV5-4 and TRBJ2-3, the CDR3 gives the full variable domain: ETGVTQSPTHLIKTRGQQVTLRCSSQSGHNTVSWYQQALGQGPQFIFQYYREEENGRGNFPPRFSGLQFPNYSSELNVNALELDDSALYLCASSLAGGLAGSTDTQYFGPGTRLTVL.